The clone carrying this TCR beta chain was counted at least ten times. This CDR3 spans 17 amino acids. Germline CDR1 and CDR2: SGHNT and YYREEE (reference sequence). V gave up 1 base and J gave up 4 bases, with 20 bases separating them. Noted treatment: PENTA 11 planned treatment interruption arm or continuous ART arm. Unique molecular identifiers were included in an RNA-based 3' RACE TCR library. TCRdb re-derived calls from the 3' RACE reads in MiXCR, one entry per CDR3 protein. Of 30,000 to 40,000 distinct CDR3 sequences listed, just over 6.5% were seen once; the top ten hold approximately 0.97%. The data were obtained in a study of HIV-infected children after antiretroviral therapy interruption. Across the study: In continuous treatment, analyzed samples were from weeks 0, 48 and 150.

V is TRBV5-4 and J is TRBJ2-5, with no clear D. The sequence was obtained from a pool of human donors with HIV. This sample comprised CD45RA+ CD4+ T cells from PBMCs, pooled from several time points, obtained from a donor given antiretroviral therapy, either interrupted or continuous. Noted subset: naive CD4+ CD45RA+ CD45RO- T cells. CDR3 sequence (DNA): TGTGCCAGCAGCTTGTTCTCCGGGCCCCACTTCAGAGAGACCCAGTACTTC. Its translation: CASSLFSGPHFRETQYF.